This TCR beta chain comes out of a study of blood T cell repertoires in COVID-19. Assay used: immunoSEQ multiplex PCR; TCRdb lists only in-frame clones, some missing. This table holds around 250,000 clones, about four fifths found once. The CDR3 has 17 residues. The V end was cut by 2 bases, the J end by 0 bases, with 13 bases between. Germline CDR1 is LGHNA and CDR2 is YSLEER. This receptor was obtained from a man aged 45 to 65 who had recovered from COVID-19. What was sequenced was PBMCs or T cells enriched from blood (not recorded which). The gene calls are TRBV4-3 and TRBJ1-4; D is uncertain. This CDR3 reads CASSQPLGESTNEKLFF. CDR3 nucleotide sequence: TGCGCCAGCAGCCAACCGCTCGGGGAATCAACTAATGAAAAACTGTTTTTT.